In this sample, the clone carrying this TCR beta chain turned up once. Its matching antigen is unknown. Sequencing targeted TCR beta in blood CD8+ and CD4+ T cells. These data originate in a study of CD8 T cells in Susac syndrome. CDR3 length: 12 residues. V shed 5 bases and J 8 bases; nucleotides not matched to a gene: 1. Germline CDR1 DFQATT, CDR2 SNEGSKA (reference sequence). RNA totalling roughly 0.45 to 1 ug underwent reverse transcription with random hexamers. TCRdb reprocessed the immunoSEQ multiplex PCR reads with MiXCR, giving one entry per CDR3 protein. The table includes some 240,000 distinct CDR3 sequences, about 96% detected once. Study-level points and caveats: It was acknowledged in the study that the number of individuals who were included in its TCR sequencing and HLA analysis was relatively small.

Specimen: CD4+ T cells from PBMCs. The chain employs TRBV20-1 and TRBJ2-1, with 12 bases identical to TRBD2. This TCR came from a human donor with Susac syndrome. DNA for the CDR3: TGCAGTGCTTCTAGCGGGAGGGATGAGCAGTTCTTC. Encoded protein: CSASSGRDEQFF.